This T cell receptor (beta chain) was sequenced for a study of response to subunit inactivated influenza vaccine. Broader study findings: The authors suggested that few new T cells are recruited per seasonal influenza vaccination.

There are 15 residues in the CDR3. With 1 base removed from V and 5 bases from J, the gap between germline ends came to 17 bases. CDR1 GTSNPN and CDR2 SVGIG come from the germline V gene (reference sequence). In TCRdb, the RT-PCR reads were re-called with MiXCR into one record per CDR3 protein. The table records about 300,000 distinct CDR3 sequences, 20% to 25% of them present only once. Details on this clonotype: Its antigen remains unidentified.

The receptor was isolated from a man between 50 and 69 years old who received an inactivated influenza vaccine. This chain links TRBV30 with TRBJ1-2; D ambiguous. The material sequenced was PBMCs from blood, taken about 20 months after vaccination. The CDR3 coding sequence is TGTGCCTGGAGTGCCTCGGGAAACGGTGCTTATGGCTACACCTTC. Translated: CAWSASGNGAYGYTF.